This T cell receptor beta chain was documented in a study of Graves' ophthalmopathy and Graves' hyperthyroidism. Looking at the study overall: Pretreatment peripheral blood was obtained at initial diagnosis.

This clonotype was detected many times. The antigen is unknown. Study-level findings and limits: In blood, most expanded thyroid clonotypes above 0.001 frequency were also detected.

Other autoimmune diseases, uncontrolled infections, pregnancy or lactation excluded patients from enrollment. Isolation of PBMCs was performed using 9 to 10 ml of fresh peripheral blood. The TCR beta CDR3 regions underwent amplification from RNA transcripts. Amplification began with first-round RT-PCR using HTBI primers, then second-round multiplex PCR was performed. Each CDR3 protein gets one entry after TCRdb re-called the multiplex PCR reads with MiXCR. The sample carries 660,000 or so distinct CDR3 sequences, roughly 39% recorded once. The TCR originated in an adult man with Graves' ophthalmopathy. The specimen sequenced was peripheral blood.

CDR3 bases: TGTGCCAGCAGCTCGCGAGGGGCAATCTATGGCTACACCTTC. Its protein product is CASSSRGAIYGYTF. The chain couples TRBV7-9 to TRBJ1-2; maybe TRBD1 (5 bases). The length of the CDR3 is 14 residues. Germline-derived CDR1 and CDR2 are SEHNR and FQNEAQ (reference sequence). V was pared by 4 bases and J by 4 bases, with 13 bases between.